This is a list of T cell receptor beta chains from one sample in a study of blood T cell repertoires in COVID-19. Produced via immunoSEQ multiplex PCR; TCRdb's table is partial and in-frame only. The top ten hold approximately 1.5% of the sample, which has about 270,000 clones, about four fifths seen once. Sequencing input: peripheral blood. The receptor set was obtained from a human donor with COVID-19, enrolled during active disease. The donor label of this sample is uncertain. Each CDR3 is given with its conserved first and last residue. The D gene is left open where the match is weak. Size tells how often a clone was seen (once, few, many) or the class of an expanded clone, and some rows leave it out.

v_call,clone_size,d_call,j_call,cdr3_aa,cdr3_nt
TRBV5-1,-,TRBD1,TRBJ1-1,CASSGEVQGVEAFF,TGCGCCAGCAGCGGGGAGGTACAGGGGGTTGAAGCTTTCTTT
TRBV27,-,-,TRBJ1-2,CATSPGLSYGYTF,TGTGCCACTTCCCCGGGACTGAGCTATGGCTACACCTTC
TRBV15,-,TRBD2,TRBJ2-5,CATNPGLAGEETQYF,TGTGCCACCAACCCGGGACTAGCGGGGGAGGAGACCCAGTACTTC
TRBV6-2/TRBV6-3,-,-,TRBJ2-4,CASSYGFRGDIQYF,TGTGCCAGCAGTTACGGGTTTCGGGGAGACATTCAGTACTTC
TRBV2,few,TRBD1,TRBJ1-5,CASSGQGSYSNQPQHF,TGTGCCAGCAGTGGACAGGGTTCCTATAGCAATCAGCCCCAGCATTTT
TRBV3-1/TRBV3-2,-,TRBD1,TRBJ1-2,CASSQGTGGYYGYTF,TGTGCCAGCAGCCAAGGGACAGGGGGGTACTATGGCTACACCTTC
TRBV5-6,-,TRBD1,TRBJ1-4,CASSLQGQGGKLFF,TGTGCCAGCAGCTTGCAAGGACAGGGAGGAAAACTGTTTTTT
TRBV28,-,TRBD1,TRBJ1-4,CAITKGQEREKLFF,TGTGCCATTACGAAAGGACAGGAGCGGGAAAAACTGTTTTTT
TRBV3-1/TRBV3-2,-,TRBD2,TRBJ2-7,CASSLTSGSSPHGYEQYF,TGTGCCAGCAGCCTGACTAGCGGGAGTAGCCCTCATGGTTACGAGCAGTACTTC
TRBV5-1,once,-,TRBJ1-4,CASSPEGRATNEKLFF,TGCGCCAGCAGCCCTGAGGGAAGGGCGACTAATGAAAAACTGTTTTTT
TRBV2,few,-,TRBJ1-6,CASSDFRARGRNSPLHF,TGTGCCAGCAGTGACTTCCGGGCCAGGGGAAGAAATTCACCCCTCCACTTT
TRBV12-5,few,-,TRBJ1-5,CASGLEGGQPQHF,TGTGCTAGTGGTTTGGAAGGAGGTCAGCCCCAGCATTTT
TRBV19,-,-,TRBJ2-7,CASSSPPSEQYF,TGTGCCAGTAGTTCCCCCCCGAGCGAGCAGTACTTC
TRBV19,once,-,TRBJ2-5,CASSWAGQETQYF,TGTGCCAGTAGTTGGGCAGGTCAAGAGACCCAGTACTTC
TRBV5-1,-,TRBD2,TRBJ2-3,CASGEGGTSTDTQYF,TGCGCCAGCGGGGAGGGCGGAACTAGCACAGATACGCAGTATTTT
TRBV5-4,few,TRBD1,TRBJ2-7,CASSLVGGGEQYF,TGTGCCAGCAGCTTAGTAGGGGGCGGCGAGCAGTACTTC
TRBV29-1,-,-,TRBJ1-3,CSVVGQNSGNTIYF,TGCAGCGTTGTCGGACAGAATTCTGGAAACACCATATATTTT
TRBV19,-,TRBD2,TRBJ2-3,CASSARTSGSTDTQYF,TGTGCCAGTAGTGCAAGGACTAGCGGGAGCACAGATACGCAGTATTTT
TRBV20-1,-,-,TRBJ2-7,CSASDGYEQYF,TGCAGTGCCAGCGACGGTTACGAGCAGTACTTC
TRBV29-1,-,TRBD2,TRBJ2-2,CSVAWTSSGGELFF,TGCAGCGTAGCATGGACTAGCAGTGGCGGGGAGCTGTTTTTT
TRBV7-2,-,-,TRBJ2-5,CASSLVTGQAETQYF,TGTGCCAGCAGCTTAGTAACAGGTCAGGCGGAGACCCAGTACTTC
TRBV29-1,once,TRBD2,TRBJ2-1,CSVEGPSGDDEQFF,TGCAGCGTTGAAGGGCCTAGCGGGGATGATGAGCAGTTCTTC
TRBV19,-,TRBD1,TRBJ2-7,CASNSGTGGYEQYF,TGTGCCAGCAACTCCGGGACAGGGGGGTACGAGCAGTACTTC
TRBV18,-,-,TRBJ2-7,CASSPGQGPYEQYF,TGTGCCAGCTCACCGGGGCAGGGGCCCTACGAGCAGTACTTC
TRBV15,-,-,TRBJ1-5,CATSRDSEGNQPQHF,TGTGCCACCAGCAGAGATTCCGAGGGAAATCAGCCCCAGCATTTT
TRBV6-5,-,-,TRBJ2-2,CASSYTYRGGTGELFF,TGTGCCAGCAGTTACACATACCGAGGCGGCACCGGGGAGCTGTTTTTT
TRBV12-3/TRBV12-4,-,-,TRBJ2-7,CASSPTVTYEQYF,TGTGCCAGCAGTCCGACAGTAACCTACGAGCAGTACTTC
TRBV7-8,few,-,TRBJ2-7,CASSRAAGPYEQYF,TGTGCCAGCAGCCGAGCCGCAGGGCCCTACGAGCAGTACTTC
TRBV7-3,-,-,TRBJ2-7,CASSLEPTSYEQYF,TGTGCCAGCAGCTTAGAGCCCACCTCCTACGAGCAGTACTTC
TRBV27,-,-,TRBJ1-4,CASSKGQATNEKLFF,TGTGCCAGCAGTAAAGGACAAGCAACTAATGAAAAACTGTTTTTT
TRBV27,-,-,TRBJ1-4,CASSSSGAGEKLFF,TGTGCCAGCAGTTCCTCTGGAGCGGGGGAAAAACTGTTTTTT
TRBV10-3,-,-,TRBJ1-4,CAISAEAGLNEKLFF,TGTGCCATCAGTGCTGAGGCAGGGCTTAATGAAAAACTGTTTTTT
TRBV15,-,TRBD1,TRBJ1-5,CATGPIQGARGPQHF,TGTGCCACCGGGCCAATACAGGGGGCGCGGGGGCCCCAGCATTTT
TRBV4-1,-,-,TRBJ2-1,CASSQAYGSSYNEQFF,TGCGCCAGCAGCCAAGCGTACGGGAGCTCCTACAATGAGCAGTTCTTC
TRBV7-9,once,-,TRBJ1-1,CASSLVGGDTEAFF,TGTGCCAGCAGCTTAGTCGGGGGAGACACTGAAGCTTTCTTT
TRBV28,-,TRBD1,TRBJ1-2,CASTGTGGRGNYGYTF,TGTGCCAGCACCGGGACAGGGGGCCGGGGTAACTATGGCTACACCTTC
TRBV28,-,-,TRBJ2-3,CASSEWGPSTDTQYF,TGTGCCAGCAGTGAATGGGGGCCTAGCACAGATACGCAGTATTTT
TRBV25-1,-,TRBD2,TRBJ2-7,CASSAGLAVSYEQYF,TGTGCCAGCAGTGCAGGACTAGCGGTATCCTACGAGCAGTACTTC